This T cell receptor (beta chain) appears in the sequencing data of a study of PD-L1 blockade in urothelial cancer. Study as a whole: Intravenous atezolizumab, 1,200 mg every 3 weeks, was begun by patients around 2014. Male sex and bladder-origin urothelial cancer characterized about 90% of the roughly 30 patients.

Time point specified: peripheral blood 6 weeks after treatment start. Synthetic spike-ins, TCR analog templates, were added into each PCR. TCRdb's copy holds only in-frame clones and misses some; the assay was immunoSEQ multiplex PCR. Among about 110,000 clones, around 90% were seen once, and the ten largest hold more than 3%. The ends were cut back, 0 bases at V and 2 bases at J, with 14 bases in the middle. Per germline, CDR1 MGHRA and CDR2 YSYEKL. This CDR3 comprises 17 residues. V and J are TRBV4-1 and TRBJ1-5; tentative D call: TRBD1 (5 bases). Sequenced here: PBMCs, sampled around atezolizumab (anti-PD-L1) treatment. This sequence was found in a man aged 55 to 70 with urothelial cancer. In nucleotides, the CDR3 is TGCGCCAGCAGCCAAGAAGCCGGGGGATTTGGCAATCAGCCCCAGCATTTT. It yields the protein CASSQEAGGFGNQPQHF.